A single sample gave rise to the 23 T cell receptor beta chains below, sequenced in a study of blood T cell repertoires in COVID-19. Assay: immunoSEQ multiplex PCR; the TCRdb copy retains only in-frame clones and omits some. The sample records about 260,000 clones, 85% to 90% being singletons. Sequencing input: PBMCs or T cells enriched from blood (not recorded which). The receptors derive from a man over 45 who had been exposed to COVID-19.

The genes are TRBV3-1 (or the pseudogene TRBV3-2) and TRBJ1-3; the match to TRBD1 covers 9 bases. Germline V gene sequence: CDR1 LGHDT, CDR2 YNNKEL (reference sequence). This CDR3 is 16 amino acids long. With 2 bases clipped from V and 7 bases from J, the junction kept 9 bases outside the gene matches. CDR3 residues: CASSQPPGTGRNTIYF. The CDR3 DNA is TGTGCCAGCAGCCAACCTCCCGGGACAGGGAGGAACACCATATATTTT.

This clone was counted once. The chain joins TRBV6-2 or TRBV6-3 to TRBJ2-1; 10 nucleotides line up with TRBD1. The germline CDR1 and CDR2 sequences are MNHEY and SVGEGT. V lost 2 bases, J lost 4 bases, and 2 bases stayed unmatched. The CDR3 runs 15 residues. The CDR3 protein is CASSYPDRGYNEQFF. As DNA, the CDR3 is TGTGCCAGCAGTTACCCGGACAGGGGGTACAATGAGCAGTTCTTC.

V is TRBV7-9 and J is TRBJ2-3; 9 nucleotides line up with TRBD2. Trimming removed 5 bases from V and 4 bases from J; junction bases left unmatched: 7. Germline values: CDR1 SEHNR, CDR2 FQNEAQ (reference sequence). This CDR3 spans 15 amino acids. The CDR3 reads CASSISLAGSDTQYF. DNA for the CDR3: TGTGCCAGCAGCATTTCCCTAGCGGGGTCAGATACGCAGTATTTT.

J is TRBJ1-1 and V is TRBV5-1; D may be TRBD1 (5 bases). CDR1 SGHRS and CDR2 YFSETQ come from the germline V gene. V was clipped by 0 bases and J by 0 bases, with 12 bases between them. The CDR3 is 16 amino acids. CDR3 region: CASSLAQGGMNTEAFF. CDR3 DNA: TGCGCCAGCAGCTTGGCGCAGGGAGGCATGAACACTGAAGCTTTCTTT.

The chain employs TRBV5-4 and TRBJ1-6; D is perhaps TRBD1 (6 bases). Germline loops: CDR1 SGHNT, CDR2 YYREEE (reference sequence). This CDR3 has 16 amino acids. V lost 0 bases and J 7 bases, leaving 14 bases between the germline ends. DNA for the CDR3: TGTGCCAGCAGCTTGGATCTACAGGGACCCAATTCACCCCTCCACTTT. Protein: CASSLDLQGPNSPLHF.

The rearrangement links TRBV19 to TRBJ2-2; 10 positions match TRBD1. Germline assignment: CDR1 LNHDA and CDR2 SQIVND (reference sequence). The J segment lost 4 bases and the V segment lost 10 bases, leaving 6 bases of the junction unmatched. The CDR3 is 14 residues long. In DNA form, the CDR3 reads TGTGCCATCAAGACAGGGGGCAGCACCGGGGAGCTGTTTTTT. Its translation is CAIKTGGSTGELFF.

This clone was observed once. J is TRBJ2-7 and V is TRBV28; 9 positions agree with TRBD1. CDR1 and CDR2 from the germline V gene are MDHEN and SYDVKM. CDR3 length equals 14 residues. Germline trimming cut 5 bases from V and 9 bases from J; bases unmatched to any gene: 11. For the CDR3, the DNA is TGTGCCAGCAGTACAGGGGGCGTTTTTGTCGGGCAGTACGTC. Its protein product is CASSTGGVFVGQYV.

The chain carries TRBV27 and TRBJ2-7; D gene unclear. CDR1 and CDR2 from the germline V gene are MNHEY and SMNVEV (reference sequence). The CDR3 spans 10 residues. With 5 bases removed from V and 6 bases from J, the gap between germline ends came to 5 bases. CDR3 DNA: TGTGCCAGCAGTGAGTTCGAGCAGTACGTC. This sequence encodes CASSEFEQYV.

The chain recombines TRBV7-3 with TRBJ1-6; unclear D gene. CDR1 SGHTA and CDR2 FQGTGA come from the germline V gene. V lost 0 bases, J lost 7 bases, and 7 bases lay in between. The CDR3 loop spans 14 amino acids. CDR3 region: CASSLTYRNSPLHF. CDR3 bases: TGTGCCAGCAGCTTAACCTACAGAAATTCACCCCTCCACTTT.

The chain is built from TRBV5-5 and TRBJ2-1, with D unresolved. This CDR3 comprises 14 residues. V lost 2 bases and J 1 base, leaving 7 bases between the germline ends. From germline, CDR1 is SGHKS and CDR2 YYEKEE (reference sequence). The CDR3 sequence is CASSLIESYNEQFF. CDR3 DNA: TGTGCCAGCAGCTTAATCGAGTCCTACAATGAGCAGTTCTTC.

The V gene is TRBV5-1, the J gene TRBJ1-3; unclear D gene. V lost 2 bases and J lost 0, with 9 bases in between. The germline CDR1 and CDR2 sequences are SGHRS and YFSETQ. The CDR3 has 15 amino acids. The CDR3 nucleotides read TGCGCCAGCAGCTTAGCCGGGTACTCTGGAAACACCATATATTTT. Translating gives CASSLAGYSGNTIYF.

About this clone itself: In the same sample, other DNA sequences code for this CDR3. J is TRBJ1-6 and V is TRBV9, with 7 bases lining up with TRBD1. With V trimmed by 5 bases and J by 6 bases, 8 bases remained unmatched. CDR3 size: 15 residues. CDR1 is SGDLS and CDR2 is YYNGEE in the germline V gene. CDR3 residues: CASSGGTVGNSPLHF. The CDR3 DNA sequence: TGTGCCAGCAGTGGAGGGACAGTCGGTAATTCACCCCTCCACTTT.

The chain combines TRBV9 with TRBJ1-6; 9 bases map to TRBD1. The CDR3 has 18 residues. Unmatched junction bases numbered 11, after V lost 1 base and J lost 6 bases. Germline assignment: CDR1 SGDLS and CDR2 YYNGEE. The CDR3 is CASSVSSGQGQANSPLHF. CDR3 DNA: TGTGCCAGCAGCGTAAGTTCGGGACAGGGTCAAGCTAATTCACCCCTCCACTTT.

The rearrangement links TRBV7-2 to TRBJ1-5; 9 bases fit TRBD1. Germline V lookup: CDR1 SGHTA, CDR2 FQGNSA. V lost 4 bases, J lost 4 bases, and 5 bases stayed unmatched. The CDR3 consists of 15 residues. The CDR3 nucleotides read TGTGCCAGCAGCTCACTGGGACAGGGAAATCAGCCCCAGCATTTT. The encoded protein is CASSSLGQGNQPQHF.

The sample holds many counts of this clone. This rearrangement joins TRBV11-2 to TRBJ2-7; TRBD2 is a possible D gene (6 bases). V gave up 2 bases and J gave up 4 bases, with 15 bases separating them. The germline CDR1 and CDR2 sequences are SGHAT and FQNNGV. The CDR3 covers 15 residues. The CDR3 sequence: CASSLLPGERYEQYF. The CDR3 nucleotides are TGTGCCAGCAGCTTATTGCCGGGGGAAAGGTACGAGCAGTACTTC.

The rearrangement uses TRBV18 and TRBJ2-2, with D possibly matching TRBD1 (5 bases). The V gene's germline CDR1 is KGHSH and CDR2 LQKENI. The length of the CDR3 is 16 residues. V shed 1 base and J shed 3 bases, with 12 bases lying between them. Here the CDR3 DNA reads TGTGCCAGCTCACCACAGCAGGGCCCCTACACCGGGGAGCTGTTTTTT. Translated: CASSPQQGPYTGELFF.

Of note for this clone: The sample contains more than one DNA sequence encoding this CDR3. The gene calls are TRBV9 and TRBJ1-5; tentatively, D is TRBD1 (5 bases). Trimming took 3 bases from V and 2 from J, leaving 9 bases between them. The germline gives CDR1 SGDLS, CDR2 YYNGEE. The CDR3 length is 14 residues. CDR3 amino acids: CASSAQGGNQPQHF. The CDR3 DNA sequence: TGTGCCAGCAGCGCGCAGGGTGGCAATCAGCCCCAGCATTTT.

The rearrangement uses TRBV11-2 and TRBJ1-5; D is ambiguous. CDR1 and CDR2 from the germline V gene are SGHAT and FQNNGV. V lost 0 bases to trimming and J lost 0 bases, with 9 bases between them. This CDR3 region has 16 residues. The CDR3 DNA follows: TGTGCCAGCAGCTTAGATGGGCATTATAGCAATCAGCCCCAGCATTTT. It yields the protein CASSLDGHYSNQPQHF.

The V gene is TRBV2, the J gene TRBJ1-6; a weak D match, TRBD1 (6 bases). Trimming pared 4 bases from V and 7 bases from J, leaving 11 bases between. The CDR3 loop spans 14 amino acids. CDR1 is SNHLY, CDR2 FYNNEI, per germline. In nucleotides, the CDR3 is TGTGCCAGCAGTGCCACAGGGAAAAATTCACCCCTCCACTTT. Its protein product is CASSATGKNSPLHF.

J is TRBJ1-1 and V is TRBV5-4, with unresolved D. V dropped 0 bases and J dropped 5 bases, with 20 bases sitting between them. Germline assignment: CDR1 SGHNT and CDR2 YYREEE (reference sequence). The CDR3 covers 17 residues. In nucleotides, the CDR3 is TGTGCCAGCAGCTTGGTACCACTTTTCACTAGGAGGACTGAAGCTTTCTTT. It encodes CASSLVPLFTRRTEAFF.

V is TRBV15 and J is TRBJ2-5; TRBD2 agrees at 13 bases. Germline V lookup: CDR1 LNHNV, CDR2 YYDKDF (reference sequence). The trim removed 4 bases at V and 1 base at J, leaving 9 bases unmatched. The CDR3 length is 18 residues. The CDR3 DNA follows: TGTGCCACCAGCACGGGCGGACTAGCGGGAGTGGGCCAAGAGACCCAGTACTTC. Amino acids: CATSTGGLAGVGQETQYF.

As for this clone: Different DNA sequences within this sample yield the same CDR3. The chain links TRBV28 to TRBJ1-2, with D possibly being TRBD1 (6 bases). The ends were cut back, 5 bases at V and 2 bases at J, with 12 bases in the middle. Germline CDR1 reads MDHEN; CDR2 reads SYDVKM. The CDR3 extends over 14 amino acids. In nucleotides, the CDR3 is TGTGCCAGCAGTCTCAGACAGGAGAACTATGGCTACACCTTC. Residues: CASSLRQENYGYTF.

J is TRBJ1-5 and V is TRBV19; 7 nucleotides align to TRBD1. V lost 5 bases, J lost 1 base, and 2 bases stayed unmatched. Germline loops: CDR1 LNHDA, CDR2 SQIVND (reference sequence). The CDR3 is 14 amino acids. The DNA for the CDR3 is TGTGCCAGTAGTCCCAGGGGGAGCAATCAGCCCCAGCATTTT. The encoded protein is CASSPRGSNQPQHF.